One and the same sample provided the 10 T cell receptor beta chains below, sequenced in a study of control samples from healthy donors and cancer patients (dated by TCRdb to the early 2020s). Receptor amplification or capture employed the immunoSEQ multiplex PCR assay. Held by TCRdb, this immuneACCESS table contains in-frame sequences only and omits some clones. Under half of the omission traces to an unresolved V gene where checked; the cause of the rest is unknown. The sample table holds approximately 150,000 clones, of which 90% to 95% were seen once. Jointly, the top ten make up about an eighth of the sample. Material for sequencing was blood. The receptors shown here come from a man aged 35-49 years in good health.

V is TRBV29-1 and J is TRBJ2-2; maybe TRBD2 (6 bases). The germline V and J ends were trimmed by 4 bases and 1 base, with 16 bases remaining between them. Germline values: CDR1 SQVTM, CDR2 ANQGSEA. CDR3 size: 16 residues. CDR3 amino acids: CSVAGVGQQNTGELFF. CDR3 DNA: TGCAGCGTTGCGGGGGTAGGGCAGCAGAACACCGGGGAGCTGTTTTTT.

The chain carries TRBV7-9 and TRBJ1-1, with D possibly being TRBD1 (5 bases). The ends were cut back, 0 bases at V and 10 bases at J, with 18 bases in the middle. The CDR3 totals 15 residues. CDR1 and CDR2 from the germline V gene are SEHNR and FQNEAQ (reference sequence). The CDR3 nucleotides read TGTGCCAGCAGCTTAGCCGCTGGGCATTCTGGGGGAGCTTTCTTT. Its protein is CASSLAAGHSGGAFF. Full variable domain (remainder filled in from reference TRBV7-9 and TRBJ1-1): DTGVSQNPRHKITKRGQNVTFRCDPISEHNRLYWYRQTLGQGPEFLTYFQNEAQLEKSRLLSDRFSAERPKGSFSTLEIQRTEQGDSAMYLCASSLAAGHSGGAFFGQGTRLTVV.

The rearrangement links TRBV18 to TRBJ2-5, with D perhaps TRBD2 (5 bases). The germline gives CDR1 KGHSH, CDR2 LQKENI. The CDR3 covers 13 residues. V lost 5 bases to trimming and J lost 2 bases, with 9 bases between them. Here the CDR3 reads CASSGGFQETQYF. The CDR3, as DNA: TGTGCCAGCTCAGGCGGGTTTCAAGAGACCCAGTACTTC.

The chain joins TRBV25-1 to TRBJ1-1; tentative D call: TRBD1 (5 bases). The germline gives CDR1 MGHDK, CDR2 SYGVNS. The CDR3 spans 15 residues. Trimming stripped 4 bases from V and 4 bases from J, with 16 bases between. The CDR3 is CASSVSIVGGTEAFF. CDR3 DNA: TGTGCCAGCAGTGTTTCCATAGTTGGGGGCACTGAAGCTTTCTTT.

This chain uses TRBV13 with TRBJ1-1; no clear D. Germline V CDR1 and CDR2: PRHDT, FYEKMQ (reference sequence). This CDR3 has 14 amino acids. V shed 0 bases and J shed 2 bases, with 7 bases lying between them. The chain's CDR3 is CASSLGRKNTEAFF. The CDR3 region has the DNA TGTGCCAGCAGCTTAGGCAGGAAAAACACTGAAGCTTTCTTT.

The chain couples TRBV24-1 to TRBJ1-5, with a tentative D call TRBD1 (6 bases). CDR1 is KGHDR, CDR2 SFDVKD, per germline. Trimming took off 9 bases at V and 5 bases at J, with 13 bases between the two ends. CDR3 length equals 13 residues. Written as DNA, the CDR3 is TGTGCCACCGAGGAGGGGGTCGATCAGCCCCAGCATTTT. It is translated as CATEEGVDQPQHF.

This chain connects TRBV7-2 to TRBJ1-2; TRBD1 aligns across 7 bases. The CDR3 length is 14 residues. The V segment lost 0 bases and the J segment 5 bases; nucleotides outside the gene matches: 3. Germline-derived CDR1 and CDR2 are SGHTA and FQGNSA. The CDR3 sequence is CASSLAGQDYGYTF. CDR3 sequence (DNA): TGTGCCAGCAGCTTAGCAGGACAGGATTATGGCTACACCTTC.

The chain carries TRBV6-5 and TRBJ2-1; D is possibly TRBD1 (6 bases). CDR1 is MNHEY and CDR2 is SVGAGI in the germline V gene. The CDR3 runs 13 residues. V was cut by 6 bases and J by 6 bases, with 12 bases left in between. CDR3 nucleotide sequence: TGTGCCAGCAGGCCCGGACAGCTCAATGAGCAGTTCTTC. It translates to CASRPGQLNEQFF.

This chain connects TRBV7-6 to TRBJ2-7, with D maybe TRBD2 (5 bases). The CDR3 sequence is 15 residues long. CDR1 SGHVS and CDR2 FNYEAQ come from the germline V gene. The ends were cut back, 0 bases at V and 5 bases at J, with 14 bases in the middle. CDR3 nucleotide sequence: TGTGCCAGCAGCTTAGCGCACCGGGGTGACGACGAGCAGTACTTC. It encodes CASSLAHRGDDEQYF. Variable domain in full (rest from reference TRBV7-6 and TRBJ2-7): GAGVSQSPRYKVTKRGQDVALRCDPISGHVSLYWYRQALGQGPEFLTYFNYEAQQDKSGLPNDRFSAERPEGSISTLTIQRTEQRDSAMYRCASSLAHRGDDEQYFGPGTRLTVT.

This rearrangement joins TRBV18 to TRBJ2-1; TRBD1 matches 9 bases. Germline V lookup: CDR1 KGHSH, CDR2 LQKENI. With 4 bases clipped from V and 5 bases from J, the junction kept 0 bases outside the gene matches. This CDR3 comprises 13 residues. As DNA, the CDR3 is TGTGCCAGCTCACGGACAGGGGACAATGAGCAGTTCTTC. Its translation: CASSRTGDNEQFF.